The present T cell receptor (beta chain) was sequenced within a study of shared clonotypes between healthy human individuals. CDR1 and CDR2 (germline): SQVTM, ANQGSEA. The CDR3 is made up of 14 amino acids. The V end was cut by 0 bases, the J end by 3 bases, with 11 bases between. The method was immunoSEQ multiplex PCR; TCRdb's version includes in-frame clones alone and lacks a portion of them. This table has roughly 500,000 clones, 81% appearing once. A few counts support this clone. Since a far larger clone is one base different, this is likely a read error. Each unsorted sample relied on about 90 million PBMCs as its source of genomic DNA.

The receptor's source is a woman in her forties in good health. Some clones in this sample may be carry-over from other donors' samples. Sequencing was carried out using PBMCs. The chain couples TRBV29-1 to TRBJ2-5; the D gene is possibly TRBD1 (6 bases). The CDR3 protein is CSVEEGTIKETQYF. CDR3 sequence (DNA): TGCAGCGTTGAAGAAGGGACAATCAAAGAGACCCAGTACTTC. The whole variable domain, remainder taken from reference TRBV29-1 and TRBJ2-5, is SAVISQKPSRDICQRGTSLTIQCQVDSQVTMMFWYRQQPGQSLTLIATANQGSEATYESGFVIDKFPISRPNLTFSTLTVSNMSPEDSSIYLCSVEEGTIKETQYFGPGTRLLVL.